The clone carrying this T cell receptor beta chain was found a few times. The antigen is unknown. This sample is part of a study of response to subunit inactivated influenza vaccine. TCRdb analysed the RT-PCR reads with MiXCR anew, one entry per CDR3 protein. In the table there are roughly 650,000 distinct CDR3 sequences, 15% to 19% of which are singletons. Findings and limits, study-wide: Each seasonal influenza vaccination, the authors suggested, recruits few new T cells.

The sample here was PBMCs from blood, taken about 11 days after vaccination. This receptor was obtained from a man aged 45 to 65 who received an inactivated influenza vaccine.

The CDR3 region is CATSGGNQPQHF. DNA for the CDR3: TGTGCCACCAGTGGGGGCAATCAGCCCCAGCATTTT. V and J are TRBV24-1 and TRBJ1-5; D not resolved. This CDR3 region has 12 residues. CDR1 is KGHDR and CDR2 is SFDVKD in the germline V gene. V gave up 5 bases and J gave up 2 bases, with 3 bases separating them.